This TCR beta chain derives from a study of T cell changes during pregnancy in multiple sclerosis (dated by TCRdb to between 2017 and 2020). Background on the whole study: Changes in the T cell repertoire over the course of pregnancy were examined in this study in women with multiple sclerosis.

Library generation was performed with the immunoSEQ multiplex PCR assay. TCRdb retrieved this table from immuneACCESS and kept in-frame rearrangements only. Not all clones are present; in checked studies, unresolved V genes account for under half, and no reason is known for the remainder. Within this sample are approximately 100,000 clones, with approximately 91% of them counted one time only. Jointly, the top ten make up 3% to 3.5% of the sample. This clone was seen a single time. Which antigen it targets is not known. No clone much larger than this one lies a single base away; base qualities are absent. The germline V gene encodes CDR1 MNHEY and CDR2 SMNVEV (reference sequence). The CDR3 runs 14 amino acids, cysteine and phenylalanine included. Only the CDR3 DNA stays, 42 bases, in frame from base 1. V was cut back by 2 bases and J by 0 bases, leaving a gap of 8 bases between them.

The V and J segments used are TRBV27 and TRBJ2-7; the D gene is unclear. The source material was peripheral blood, sampled after pregnancy. The clonotype was recovered from a female donor with multiple sclerosis, enrolled in a pregnancy study. The DNA is as follows: TGTGCCAGCAGTTTACTACCTAGCTCCTACGAGCAGTACTTC. This codes for CASSLLPSSYEQYF.